Listed below are T cell receptor beta chains from one sample, sequenced in a study of blood T cell repertoires in COVID-19. TCRdb keeps only in-frame clones here, not all; method: immunoSEQ multiplex PCR. The table records hundreds of thousands of clones, roughly 90% of them present only once. The material sequenced was PBMCs or T cells enriched from blood (not recorded which). These TCRs come from a woman in her 30s who had recovered from COVID-19. Each CDR3 is given with its conserved first and last residue. A D gene is named only where the DNA matches it firmly. Size tells how often a clone was seen (once, few, many) or the class of an expanded clone, and some rows leave it out.

>.|.|TRBJ2-5|TRBV7-8
CASSSGLEETQYF
TGTGCCAGCAGCTCTGGACTGGAAGAGACCCAGTACTTC
>.|.|TRBJ1-2|TRBV29-1
CSVVATGGYGYTF
TGCAGCGTTGTCGCCACTGGAGGCTATGGCTACACCTTC
>few|TRBD2|TRBJ2-3|TRBV6-2/TRBV6-3
CASSRLAGGTDTQYF
TGTGCCAGCAGTCGACTAGCGGGCGGCACAGATACGCAGTATTTT
>.|.|TRBJ2-4|TRBV27
CASSLSPINIQYF
TGTGCCAGCAGTTTATCCCCAATTAACATTCAGTACTTC
>.|TRBD1|TRBJ1-4|TRBV28
CASSPRDRLNEKLFF
TGTGCCAGCAGCCCTCGGGACAGACTTAATGAAAAACTGTTTTTT
>.|.|TRBJ2-1|TRBV28
CASRDFRWLAYNEQFF
TGTGCCAGCAGGGACTTCAGGTGGCTTGCCTACAATGAGCAGTTCTTC
>.|.|TRBJ1-6|TRBV11-2
CASSADPGWSPLHF
TGTGCCAGCAGCGCAGACCCCGGGTGGTCACCCCTCCACTTT
>.|.|TRBJ1-5|TRBV27
CASSLLGANQPQHF
TGTGCCAGCAGTTTATTAGGGGCCAATCAGCCCCAGCATTTT
>.|.|TRBJ2-7|TRBV6-5
CASRSTGGEQYF
TGTGCCAGCAGATCGACAGGTGGCGAGCAGTACTTC
>.|TRBD2|TRBJ2-5|TRBV3-1/TRBV3-2
CASSRTSGVQQTQYF
TGTGCCAGCAGCCGGACTAGCGGGGTCCAACAGACCCAGTACTTC
>.|TRBD1|TRBJ2-1|TRBV19
CASSLGQGAYNEQFF
TGTGCCAGTAGTCTGGGACAGGGTGCCTACAATGAGCAGTTCTTC
>.|.|TRBJ2-7|TRBV7-8
CASSFQPGDYEQYF
TGTGCCAGCAGCTTCCAGCCAGGGGACTACGAGCAGTACTTC
>.|TRBD2|TRBJ2-1|TRBV7-9
CAPIPAGGVYEQFF
TGTGCCCCTATCCCGGCGGGAGGGGTCTATGAGCAGTTCTTC
>.|.|TRBJ1-2|TRBV7-2
CASRVGGGQGGYTF
TGTGCCAGCAGGGTAGGGGGGGGCCAGGGTGGCTACACCTTC
>.|.|TRBJ1-2|TRBV28
CASSFLGEPSNYGYTF
TGTGCCAGCAGTTTCCTCGGGGAACCTTCTAACTATGGCTACACCTTC
>.|TRBD1|TRBJ2-3|TRBV5-1
CASSLPGTATDTQYF
TGCGCCAGCAGCTTACCCGGGACAGCCACAGATACGCAGTATTTT
>.|.|TRBJ1-5|TRBV21-1
CASSPGQGPYSNQPQHF
TGTGCCAGCAGCCCGGGACAGGGTCCATATAGCAATCAGCCCCAGCATTTT
>.|.|TRBJ2-1|TRBV7-9
CASSSQPGLPYNEQFF
TGTGCCAGCAGCTCGCAGCCGGGACTGCCATACAATGAGCAGTTCTTC
>.|TRBD1|TRBJ1-6|TRBV6-2/TRBV6-3
CASSYRGGTANSPLHF
TGTGCCAGCAGTTACCGGGGTGGGACAGCAAATTCACCCCTCCACTTT
>.|.|TRBJ1-6|TRBV7-9
CASSSLTGEPLHF
TGTGCCAGCAGCTCCTTAACGGGGGAGCCCCTCCACTTT
>.|TRBD2|TRBJ2-1|TRBV12-5
CASAPAGGQYNEQFF
TGTGCTAGTGCCCCGGCGGGAGGGCAATACAATGAGCAGTTCTTC
>once|.|TRBJ1-5|TRBV19
CASSPNPLGRGEPQHF
TGTGCCAGTAGTCCTAATCCCCTCGGCCGGGGGGAGCCCCAGCATTTT
>.|.|TRBJ2-3|TRBV5-1
CASSLAWGLKDTQYF
TGCGCCAGCAGCTTGGCTTGGGGGCTGAAAGATACGCAGTATTTT
>.|.|TRBJ2-5|TRBV7-2
CASTRTGIQETQYF
TGTGCCAGCACCCGTACAGGGATTCAAGAGACCCAGTACTTC
>.|.|TRBJ1-4|TRBV4-1
CASSQTANEKLFF
TGCGCCAGCAGCCAGACAGCTAATGAAAAACTGTTTTTT
>once|TRBD2|TRBJ2-3|TRBV11-3
CASSTGLGDTDTQYF
TGTGCCAGCAGCACCGGACTAGGGGACACAGATACGCAGTATTTT
>once|TRBD2|TRBJ2-1|TRBV10-2
CASSGLGTSGGAGSYNEQFF
TGCGCCAGCAGTGGGTTAGGGACTAGCGGGGGGGCGGGCTCCTACAATGAGCAGTTCTTC
>.|.|TRBJ1-3|TRBV28
CASLTTGMQPGNTIYF
TGTGCCAGCCTTACCACAGGGATGCAGCCTGGAAACACCATATATTTT
>.|.|TRBJ2-6|TRBV18
CASSPLNSGANVLTF
TGTGCCAGCTCACCCTTAAACTCCGGGGCCAACGTCCTGACTTTC
>.|.|TRBJ2-2|TRBV18
CASSPENPRVWTGELFF
TGTGCCAGCTCACCAGAGAATCCCCGGGTATGGACCGGGGAGCTGTTTTTT
>.|TRBD2|TRBJ2-3|TRBV5-4
CASSLGTSGSITDTQYF
TGTGCCAGCAGCTTGGGGACTAGCGGGAGTATTACAGATACGCAGTATTTT
>many|TRBD1|TRBJ1-2|TRBV12-3/TRBV12-4
CASSPGGNGYTF
TGTGCCAGCAGTCCAGGGGGCAACGGCTACACCTTC
>.|TRBD1|TRBJ1-5|TRBV15
CATSGRTGGNQPQHF
TGTGCCACCAGCGGCAGGACAGGGGGTAATCAGCCCCAGCATTTT
>.|.|TRBJ2-7|TRBV6-5
CASILIQGYEQYF
TGTGCCAGCATCCTTATACAGGGCTACGAGCAGTACTTC
>.|.|TRBJ1-2|TRBV15
CATISLERGEANYGYTF
TGTGCCACCATCTCCTTAGAGCGCGGGGAAGCTAACTATGGCTACACCTTC
>once|TRBD2|TRBJ2-4|TRBV5-4
CASSSSPAGGRDIQYF
TGTGCCAGCAGCTCGTCTCCGGCGGGGGGAAGGGACATTCAGTACTTC
>once|TRBD1|TRBJ2-1|TRBV10-2
CASSESFRDRGNEQFF
TGCGCCAGCAGTGAGTCTTTTCGGGACAGGGGCAATGAGCAGTTCTTC
>.|TRBD1|TRBJ2-6|TRBV10-3
CAIDRGRPGANVLTF
TGTGCCATCGACAGGGGGCGCCCTGGGGCCAACGTCCTGACTTTC
>.|TRBD1|TRBJ1-2|TRBV5-6
CASSSLDRNANYGYTF
TGTGCCAGCAGCTCTCTGGACAGGAATGCTAACTATGGCTACACCTTC
>.|TRBD2|TRBJ2-7|TRBV7-8
CASSSRTAGGYEQYF
TGTGCCAGCAGCTCCAGGACAGCGGGAGGCTACGAGCAGTACTTC
>.|TRBD2|TRBJ2-1|TRBV10-3
CAIMGRGGDGNEQFF
TGTGCCATCATGGGGCGGGGGGGAGATGGCAATGAGCAGTTCTTC
>.|TRBD1|TRBJ2-7|TRBV30
CAWSVNPWRTGGLAREGEQYF
TGTGCCTGGAGTGTAAATCCCTGGCGGACAGGGGGACTGGCAAGAGAGGGCGAGCAGTACTTC
>once|.|TRBJ2-7|TRBV9
CASGEDSSYEQYF
TGTGCCAGCGGCGAGGACAGCTCCTACGAGCAGTACTTC
>.|.|TRBJ1-1|TRBV28
CASSFQGLNTEAFF
TGTGCCAGCAGTTTCCAGGGGCTGAACACTGAAGCTTTCTTT
>.|TRBD2|TRBJ2-5|TRBV25-1
CASSEPGLAKGGTQYF
TGTGCCAGCAGTGAGCCGGGACTAGCGAAGGGGGGGACCCAGTACTTC
>.|TRBD1|TRBJ1-1|TRBV10-3
CAISVLNRGRGVTEAFF
TGTGCCATCAGTGTGCTAAACAGGGGACGGGGCGTCACTGAAGCTTTCTTT
>.|.|TRBJ2-5|TRBV6-5
CASSTTGETQYF
TGTGCCAGCAGCACTACAGGGGAGACCCAGTACTTC
>.|.|TRBJ1-2|TRBV6-4
CASSDGATVYGYTF
TGTGCCAGCAGTGACGGGGCGACCGTCTATGGCTACACCTTC
>few|.|TRBJ2-7|TRBV28
CASSAIRGARYEQYF
TGTGCCAGCAGTGCCATACGAGGTGCCCGCTACGAGCAGTACTTC
>.|.|TRBJ1-2|TRBV28
CASSLFSGDYGYTF
TGTGCCAGCAGTTTATTCTCGGGAGACTATGGCTACACCTTC
>.|.|TRBJ2-7|TRBV7-8
CASSSHYEQYF
TGTGCCAGCAGCTCACACTACGAGCAGTACTTC
>.|.|TRBJ1-3|TRBV27
CASSLRGLGGNTIYF
TGTGCCAGCAGTTTAAGGGGACTAGGAGGAAACACCATATATTTT
>.|.|TRBJ2-4|TRBV28
CASSRVFKNIQYF
TGTGCCAGCAGCCGGGTTTTCAAAAACATTCAGTACTTC
>.|.|TRBJ1-1|TRBV7-3
CASSLSRAVSTEAFF
TGTGCCAGCAGCTTAAGCAGGGCCGTGAGCACTGAAGCTTTCTTT
>.|TRBD1|TRBJ1-6|TRBV19
CASSIVPTGLNSPLHF
TGTGCCAGTAGTATTGTGCCGACAGGGCTTAATTCGCCCCTCCACTTT
>once|.|TRBJ1-1|TRBV28
CASSFRGVGTEAFF
TGTGCCAGCAGTTTTCGGGGGGTGGGCACTGAAGCTTTCTTT
>.|TRBD1|TRBJ1-1|TRBV19
CASTQGRETEAFF
TGTGCCTCTACACAGGGGAGAGAGACTGAAGCTTTCTTT
>.|.|TRBJ1-3|TRBV2
CASRGGGNTIYF
TGTGCCAGCAGGGGCGGGGGAAACACCATATATTTT